This TCR beta chain is drawn from a study of cytomegalovirus exposure and HLA in healthy donors. Study as a whole: In an earlier analysis, around 100 million unique TCR beta sequences were found from 150 million to 200 million T cells. An early release of data contained approximately 80 million unique TCRs, which came from HLA-typed donors.

Points from the study as a whole: An Asian-associated ancestry cluster reportedly showed fewer N-insertions than the approximately 670-donor mean in a later analysis. A prior analysis recorded that most TCR beta V segments were productive about 87% or about 30% of the time.

The CDR3 spans 15 residues. CDR1 and CDR2 (germline): ENHRY, SYGVKD. The ends lost 0 bases at V and 8 bases at J; junction bases unmatched: 2. About this clone itself: Its target is unknown.

The PCR had 60 Vbeta and 13 Jbeta primers. TCRdb keeps only in-frame clones here, not all; method: immunoSEQ multiplex PCR. The data show about 150,000 clones, with roughly 73% seen just once and 11% held by the top ten. This clonotype was obtained from a young man in good health and CMV-seropositive. Sequencing was carried out using PBMCs. The V gene is TRBV10-3, the J gene TRBJ2-1; TRBD2 matches at 12 bases. The CDR3 DNA sequence: TGTGCCATCAGTGAGTCGACTAGCGGGAGCCATGAGCAGTTCTTC. It encodes CAISESTSGSHEQFF.